Below are 8 T cell receptor beta chains sequenced from a single sample in a study of blood T cell repertoires in COVID-19. Data came from immunoSEQ multiplex PCR; TCRdb stores just in-frame clones and leaves some out. The table lists about 47,000 clones, roughly 89% of them singletons. The specimen sequenced was peripheral blood. The receptors shown here come from a man aged 80 or over with active or convalescent COVID-19.

V usage is TRBV24-1 and J usage is TRBJ2-5; a weak D match, TRBD1 (6 bases). Deletions cut 3 bases from V and 0 bases from J, with 7 bases between. The CDR3 length is 14 residues. CDR1 is KGHDR, CDR2 SFDVKD, per germline. The CDR3 sequence: CATSDGTYQETQYF. CDR3 bases: TGTGCCACCAGTGATGGGACATACCAAGAGACCCAGTACTTC.

V usage is TRBV19 and J usage is TRBJ1-5; no definite D call. CDR1 is LNHDA and CDR2 is SQIVND in the germline V gene (reference sequence). The CDR3 spans 14 residues. Between the trimmed V and J ends, which lost 5 bases and 4 bases, there was a span of 12 bases. The CDR3 loop reads CASSLAYLNQPQHF. In nucleotides, the CDR3 is TGTGCCAGTAGTCTTGCCTACTTGAATCAGCCCCAGCATTTT.

The CDR3 DNA follows: TGTGCCAGCAGTTTATTTTCGGGCGGGGATCAGCCCCAGCATTTT. The encoded protein is CASSLFSGGDQPQHF. This sequence joins TRBV27 and TRBJ1-5, with no clear D. The CDR3 is 15 residues long. Germline V gene sequence: CDR1 MNHEY, CDR2 SMNVEV (reference sequence). The V end lost 1 base, the J end lost 5 bases, and 12 bases lay between the germline ends.

For the CDR3, the DNA is TGTGCCTGGAGTGTAAAGGGAGCCAACTCCTACGAGCAGTACTTC. Its translation: CAWSVKGANSYEQYF. This rearrangement joins TRBV30 to TRBJ2-7, with D possibly matching TRBD2 (5 bases). Germline loops: CDR1 GTSNPN, CDR2 SVGIG (reference sequence). V gave up 0 bases and J gave up 0 bases, with 12 bases separating them. CDR3 length: 15 residues.

This clone has only one observation. The CDR3 loop is CASSYPVGGPSNTGELFF. The CDR3 nucleotides are TGCGCCAGCAGCTATCCGGTGGGGGGGCCCTCGAACACCGGGGAGCTGTTTTTT. The chain recombines TRBV5-1 with TRBJ2-2, with D perhaps matching TRBD2 (7 bases). CDR3 size: 18 residues. The ends were cut back, 3 bases at V and 0 bases at J, with 18 bases in the middle. The germline V gene encodes CDR1 SGHRS and CDR2 YFSETQ.

The J gene is TRBJ2-7, the V gene TRBV7-2; 8 nucleotides align to TRBD2. Looked up from germline, CDR1 is SGHTA and CDR2 is FQGNSA. The CDR3 runs to 14 residues. After removal of 5 bases from V and 6 bases from J, the junction contained 9 bases not matched to a gene. For the CDR3, the DNA is TGTGCCAGCAGCCCTATTTTACTAGCGGCCGAGCAGTACTTC. Protein sequence: CASSPILLAAEQYF.

The V call is TRBV7-2, the J call TRBJ2-6, with D uncertain. The germline V gene has CDR1 SGHTA and CDR2 FQGNSA. The CDR3 consists of 14 residues. V lost 3 bases, J lost 2 bases, and 5 bases lay in between. CDR3 sequence (DNA): TGTGCCAGCAGCTTTAGTACTGGGGCCAACGTCCTGACTTTC. Its protein is CASSFSTGANVLTF.

CDR3 region: CASSIRGIETQYF. DNA for the CDR3: TGTGCCAGTAGTATAAGAGGTATCGAGACCCAGTACTTC. The chain recombines TRBV19 with TRBJ2-5; the D is unclear. V was cut by 2 bases and J by 5 bases, with 9 bases left in between. Germline V gives CDR1 LNHDA, CDR2 SQIVND (reference sequence). The CDR3 extends over 13 amino acids.